The T cell receptor beta chain under discussion was sequenced for a study of human T cells and chemical hapten exposure. The CDR3 contains 10 residues. Germline values: CDR1 SQVTM, CDR2 ANQGSEA. The V gene lost 7 bases and the J gene lost 12 bases, with 13 bases spanning the gap. This clonotype was detected once. MiXCR, run by TCRdb on the RACE reads, gives a single entry per CDR3 protein. The table lists tens of thousands of distinct CDR3 sequences, 10% of them singletons. The time point here: pre-sensitization, week 0. Treatment specified: therapeutic diphenylcyclopropenone sensitization with weekly scalp DPC. It was unfractionated whole blood from which total RNA was extracted.

The chain has TRBV29-1 and TRBJ2-1; tentative D call: TRBD2 (5 bases). The receptor comes from a young man with alopecia areata. Some clones in this sample may be carry-over from other donors' samples. Source: whole blood, taken in connection with sensitization to the hapten diphenylcyclopropenone (DPC). The CDR3: CSGALGGQFF. For the CDR3, the DNA is TGCAGCGGCGCATTAGGAGGGCAGTTCTTC.